This passage covers 21 T cell receptor beta chains from one sample sequenced in a study of cytomegalovirus exposure and HLA in healthy donors. Method: immunoSEQ multiplex PCR; TCRdb's copy keeps in-frame clones and lacks some. The sample contains roughly 100,000 clones, around 86% of which appear only once. What was sequenced was PBMCs. These receptors came from a woman between 18 and 29 years old in good health and CMV-seropositive.

The chain uses TRBV6-6 and TRBJ1-6; 9 bases agree with TRBD1. This CDR3 is built from 14 residues. Unmatched junction bases numbered 5, after V lost 8 bases and J lost 6 bases. Germline CDR1 reads MNHNY; CDR2 reads SVGAGI (reference sequence). The CDR3 spells CASSPGQGNSPLHF. Here the CDR3 DNA reads TGTGCCAGCTCTCCGGGACAGGGTAATTCACCCCTCCACTTT.

The V call is TRBV5-1, the J call TRBJ1-2, with unresolved D. Trimming pared 4 bases from V and 6 bases from J, leaving 13 bases between. CDR1 is SGHRS, CDR2 YFSETQ, per germline. This CDR3 has 13 residues. The CDR3 here is CASSAGSENGYTF. CDR3 sequence (DNA): TGCGCCAGCAGCGCCGGGAGTGAAAATGGCTACACCTTC. Variable domain in full (rest from reference TRBV5-1 and TRBJ1-2): KAGVTQTPRYLIKTRGQQVTLSCSPISGHRSVSWYQQTPGQGLQFLFEYFSETQRNKGNFPGRFSGRQFSNSRSEMNVSTLELGDSALYLCASSAGSENGYTFGSGTRLTVV.

V gene TRBV18 combines with J gene TRBJ2-5; a weak D match, TRBD2 (5 bases). CDR1 is KGHSH, CDR2 LQKENI, per germline. The CDR3 extends over 14 amino acids. The ends were cut back, 1 base at V and 5 bases at J, with 11 bases in the middle. Written as DNA, the CDR3 is TGTGCCAGCTCACCACAGCCGGGATCGGAGACCCAGTACTTC. It codes for CASSPQPGSETQYF.

The V and J genes are TRBV13 and TRBJ2-7; 7 bases line up with TRBD1. The CDR3 is 14 amino acids. Germline-derived CDR1 and CDR2 are PRHDT and FYEKMQ (reference sequence). With 7 bases clipped from V and 0 bases from J, the junction kept 6 bases outside the gene matches. The DNA for the CDR3 is TGTGCCAGCACCATCTGGACAGGCTCCTACGAGCAGTACTTC. Protein sequence: CASTIWTGSYEQYF.

This chain uses TRBV5-6 with TRBJ2-7, with a possible D match to TRBD2 (5 bases). The CDR3 has 15 residues. The ends were cut back, 3 bases at V and 2 bases at J, with 15 bases in the middle. The V gene's germline CDR1 is SGHDT and CDR2 YYEEEE. This CDR3 reads CASSSDRDPTYEQYF. As DNA, the CDR3 is TGTGCCAGCAGCTCGGATCGGGATCCGACCTACGAGCAGTACTTC. The whole variable domain, filled in from reference TRBV5-6 and TRBJ2-7, reads DAGVTQSPTHLIKTRGQQVTLRCSPKSGHDTVSWYQQALGQGPQFIFQYYEEEERQRGNFPDRFSGHQFPNYSSELNVNALLLGDSALYLCASSSDRDPTYEQYFGPGTRLTVT.

This chain joins TRBV28 and TRBJ1-1; no clear D. The V and J ends lost 5 bases and 3 bases respectively, with 10 bases between them. Germline V gives CDR1 MDHEN, CDR2 SYDVKM. This CDR3 region has 13 residues. This CDR3 is CASSLRRDTEAFF. The CDR3 nucleotides are TGTGCCAGCAGTCTTAGGAGGGACACTGAAGCTTTCTTT.

The chain is built from TRBV6-1 and TRBJ1-5, with 10 bases lining up with TRBD1. Germline trimming cut 4 bases from V and 0 bases from J; bases unmatched to any gene: 0. The CDR3 runs to 15 residues. Germline values: CDR1 MNHNS, CDR2 SASEGT. CDR3 residues: CASSGDRGSNQPQHF. The CDR3 coding sequence is TGTGCCAGCAGTGGGGACAGGGGTAGCAATCAGCCCCAGCATTTT.

The chain uses TRBV5-4 and TRBJ2-2; D is perhaps TRBD2 (5 bases). Trimming removed 0 bases from V and 5 bases from J, with 8 bases in between. Looked up from germline, CDR1 is SGHNT and CDR2 is YYREEE (reference sequence). This CDR3 spans 14 amino acids. The CDR3 DNA is TGTGCCAGCAGCTTGGGGACTGAAACCGGGGAGCTGTTTTTT. It encodes CASSLGTETGELFF.

This clone was seen just once. V and J are TRBV4-2 and TRBJ1-1, with D maybe TRBD1 (6 bases). V was clipped by 1 base and J by 5 bases, with 14 bases between them. The germline V gene encodes CDR1 LGHNA and CDR2 YNFKEQ. This CDR3 spans 15 amino acids. The CDR3 DNA sequence: TGTGCCAGCAGCCAAGGAACAGGGTTTGGGACTGAAGCTTTCTTT. Translated: CASSQGTGFGTEAFF.

This clone was recorded a few times. This chain joins TRBV2 and TRBJ2-7; D may be TRBD2 (5 bases). Germline V CDR1 and CDR2: SNHLY, FYNNEI. The CDR3 consists of 13 residues. In nucleotides, the CDR3 is TGTGCTAGCGAGAGGGAATTGGACTACGAGCAGTACTTC. It specifies CASERELDYEQYF.

This chain uses TRBV28 with TRBJ1-1; 7 nucleotides line up with TRBD1. The ends lost 5 bases at V and 4 bases at J; junction bases unmatched: 7. This CDR3 contains 14 residues. Germline CDR1 and CDR2: MDHEN and SYDVKM. The DNA of the CDR3 is TGTGCCAGCAGTGTTACAGGGGCCATCACTGAAGCTTTCTTT. As protein: CASSVTGAITEAFF.

V and J are TRBV29-1 and TRBJ1-1; possible D gene TRBD1, 6 bases. V lost 6 bases, J lost 1 base, and 15 bases lay in between. Germline CDR1 SQVTM, CDR2 ANQGSEA. The CDR3 spans 14 residues. CDR3 in amino acids: CSVSSRGGNTEAFF. CDR3 bases: TGCAGCGTATCCTCCCGAGGGGGGAACACTGAAGCTTTCTTT.

This clone was picked up one time. The chain has TRBV6-5 and TRBJ1-1; unclear D gene. The CDR3 runs 14 residues. In germline, CDR1 is MNHEY, CDR2 SVGAGI. V was pared by 4 bases and J by 1 base, with 10 bases between. CDR3 bases: TGTGCCAGCAGTTTTGTCAGCGAGAACACTGAAGCTTTCTTT. This encodes CASSFVSENTEAFF.

The V call is TRBV9, the J call TRBJ2-5, with D maybe TRBD2 (6 bases). The CDR3 consists of 15 residues. CDR1 and CDR2 from the germline V gene are SGDLS and YYNGEE. Trimming took off 3 bases at V and 6 bases at J, with 18 bases between the two ends. The CDR3 bases are TGTGCCAGCAGCGGGAGGAGGGCGGGGACCAAGACCCAGTACTTC. Amino acids: CASSGRRAGTKTQYF. Complete variable domain (other parts from reference TRBV9 and TRBJ2-5): DSGVTQTPKHLITATGQRVTLRCSPRSGDLSVYWYQQSLDQGLQFLIQYYNGEERAKGNILERFSAQQFPDLHSELNLSSLELGDSALYFCASSGRRAGTKTQYFGPGTRLLVL.

The CDR3 DNA is TGTGCCAGCGCCGAAAGTGGGCCCTACGAGCAGTACTTC. Protein product: CASAESGPYEQYF. The rearrangement links TRBV27 to TRBJ2-7; D call uncertain. V was shortened by 8 bases and J by 2 bases, with 13 bases between the two germline ends. The CDR3 runs 13 residues. The germline CDR1 and CDR2 sequences are MNHEY and SMNVEV (reference sequence).

V gene TRBV12-5 combines with J gene TRBJ2-7; D may be TRBD1 (7 bases). The V and J ends lost 4 bases and 6 bases respectively, with 13 bases between them. This CDR3 region has 13 residues. Per the germline V gene, CDR1 is LGHNT and CDR2 is FRNRAP. The CDR3 loop is CASGSGRGAEQYF. CDR3 in DNA: TGTGCTAGTGGTTCAGGCAGGGGGGCCGAGCAGTACTTC.

The rearrangement links TRBV10-3 to TRBJ2-3; 13 nucleotides align to TRBD2. The CDR3 runs to 16 residues. Germline V CDR1 and CDR2: ENHRY, SYGVKD. V was pared by 6 bases and J by 5 bases, with 8 bases of the junction left unmatched. The DNA of the CDR3 is TGTGCCATCAGAGGACTAGCGGGAGAAGGAGGAGATACGCAGTATTTT. Its translation is CAIRGLAGEGGDTQYF.

This clone came up once. This chain connects TRBV2 to TRBJ1-2; D is possibly TRBD1 (5 bases). With 4 bases removed from V and 5 bases from J, the gap between germline ends came to 14 bases. The CDR3 is 14 amino acids. CDR1 is SNHLY, CDR2 FYNNEI, per germline. The CDR3 loop is CASSVKRQKYGYTF. As DNA, the CDR3 is TGTGCCAGCAGTGTTAAAAGACAGAAATATGGCTACACCTTC.

CDR3 loop: CASSSSGGNTIYF. CDR3 in DNA: TGTGCCAGCAGCTCTTCAGGAGGAAACACCATATATTTT. J is TRBJ1-3 and V is TRBV7-2; D is unclear. The germline V gene has CDR1 SGHTA and CDR2 FQGNSA. Trimming took 4 bases from V and 4 from J, leaving 8 bases between them. This CDR3 region has 13 residues.

The V call is TRBV11-3, the J call TRBJ2-7, with 10 nucleotides matching TRBD2. CDR3 length equals 16 residues. Germline CDR1 SGHNT, CDR2 YENEEA. V dropped 4 bases and J dropped 2; count of bases not matched to a gene: 8. The CDR3: CASSSNPGLAPYEQYF. The CDR3, as DNA: TGTGCCAGCAGCTCAAATCCGGGACTAGCGCCCTACGAGCAGTACTTC.

CDR3 protein: CSVPPGLAGDEQYF. The CDR3 DNA reads as TGCAGCGTTCCACCGGGACTAGCGGGAGACGAGCAGTACTTC. The chain couples TRBV29-1 to TRBJ2-7; 14 nucleotides match TRBD2. Germline V gene lookup returns CDR1 SQVTM and CDR2 ANQGSEA. The CDR3 totals 14 residues. J gave up 5 bases and V 5 bases, and 5 bases lay outside the gene matches.